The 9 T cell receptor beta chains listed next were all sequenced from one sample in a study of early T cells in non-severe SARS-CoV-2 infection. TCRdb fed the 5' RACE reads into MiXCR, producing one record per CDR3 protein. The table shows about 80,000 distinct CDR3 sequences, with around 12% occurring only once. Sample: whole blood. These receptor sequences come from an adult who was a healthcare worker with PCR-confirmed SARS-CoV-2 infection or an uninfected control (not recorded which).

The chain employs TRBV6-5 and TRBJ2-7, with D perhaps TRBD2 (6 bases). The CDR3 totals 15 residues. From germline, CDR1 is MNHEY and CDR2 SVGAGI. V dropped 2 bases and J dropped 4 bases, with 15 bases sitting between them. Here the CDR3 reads CASSYGRLLSYEQYF. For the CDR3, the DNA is TGTGCCAGCAGTTACGGGAGGTTGCTTTCGTACGAGCAGTACTTC.

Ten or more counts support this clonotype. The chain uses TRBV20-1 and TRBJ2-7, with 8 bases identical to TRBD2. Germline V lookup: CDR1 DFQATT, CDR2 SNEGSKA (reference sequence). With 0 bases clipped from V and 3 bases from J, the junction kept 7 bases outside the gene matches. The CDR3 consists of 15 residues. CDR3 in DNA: TGCAGTGCTAGAGATGGGCGGGAGGCCCACTACGAGCAGTACTTC. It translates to CSARDGREAHYEQYF.

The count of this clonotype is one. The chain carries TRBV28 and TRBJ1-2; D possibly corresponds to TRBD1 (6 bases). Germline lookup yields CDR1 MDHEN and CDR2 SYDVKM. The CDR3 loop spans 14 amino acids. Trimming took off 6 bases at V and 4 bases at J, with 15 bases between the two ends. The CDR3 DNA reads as TGTGCCAGCAGCCTAGCGACAGGCCTCTATGGCTACACCTTC. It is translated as CASSLATGLYGYTF.

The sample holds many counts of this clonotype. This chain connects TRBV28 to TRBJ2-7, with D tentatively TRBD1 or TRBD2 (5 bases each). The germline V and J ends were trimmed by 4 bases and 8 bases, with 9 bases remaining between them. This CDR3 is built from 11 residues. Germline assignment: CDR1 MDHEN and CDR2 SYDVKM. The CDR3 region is CASSYEGQQYF. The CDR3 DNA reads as TGTGCCAGCAGTTATGAGGGACAGCAGTACTTC.

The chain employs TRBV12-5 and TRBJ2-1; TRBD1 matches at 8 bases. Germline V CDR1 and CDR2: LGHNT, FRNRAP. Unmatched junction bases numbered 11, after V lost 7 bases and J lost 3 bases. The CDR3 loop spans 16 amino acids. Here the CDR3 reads CASAEPTGGLYNEQFF. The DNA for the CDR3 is TGTGCTAGTGCCGAGCCTACAGGGGGTCTCTACAATGAGCAGTTCTTC.

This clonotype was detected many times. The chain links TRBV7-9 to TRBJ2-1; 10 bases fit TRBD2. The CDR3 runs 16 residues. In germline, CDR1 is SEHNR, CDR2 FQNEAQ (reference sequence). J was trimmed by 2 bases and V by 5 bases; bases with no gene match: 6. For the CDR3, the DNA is TGTGCCAGCAGCCCTAGCGGGAGTATCACCTACAATGAGCAGTTCTTC. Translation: CASSPSGSITYNEQFF.

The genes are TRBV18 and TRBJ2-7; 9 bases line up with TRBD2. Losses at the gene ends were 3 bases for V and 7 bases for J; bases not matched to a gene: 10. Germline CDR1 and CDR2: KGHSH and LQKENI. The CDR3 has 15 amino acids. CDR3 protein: CASSPPASSGIEQYF. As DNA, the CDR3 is TGTGCCAGCTCACCTCCCGCTTCTAGCGGGATTGAGCAGTACTTC. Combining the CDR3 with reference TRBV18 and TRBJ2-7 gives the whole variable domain NAGVMQNPRHLVRRRGQEARLRCSPMKGHSHVYWYRQLPEEGLKFMVYLQKENIIDESGMPKERFSAEFPKEGPSILRIQQVVRGDSAAYFCASSPPASSGIEQYFGPGTRLTVT.

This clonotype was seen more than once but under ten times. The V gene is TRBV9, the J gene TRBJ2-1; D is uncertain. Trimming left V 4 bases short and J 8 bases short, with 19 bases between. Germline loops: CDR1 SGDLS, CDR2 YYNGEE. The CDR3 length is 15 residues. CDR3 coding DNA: TGTGCCAGCAGCCCGAACCCTGGATCCGGCGATGAGCAGTTCTTC. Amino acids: CASSPNPGSGDEQFF.

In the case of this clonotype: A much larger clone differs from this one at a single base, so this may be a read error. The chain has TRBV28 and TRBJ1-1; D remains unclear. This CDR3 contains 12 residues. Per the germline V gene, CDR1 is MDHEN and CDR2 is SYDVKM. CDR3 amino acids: CASSLGNTEDFF. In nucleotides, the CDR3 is TGTGCCAGCAGTTTGGGTAACACTGAAGATTTCTTT.